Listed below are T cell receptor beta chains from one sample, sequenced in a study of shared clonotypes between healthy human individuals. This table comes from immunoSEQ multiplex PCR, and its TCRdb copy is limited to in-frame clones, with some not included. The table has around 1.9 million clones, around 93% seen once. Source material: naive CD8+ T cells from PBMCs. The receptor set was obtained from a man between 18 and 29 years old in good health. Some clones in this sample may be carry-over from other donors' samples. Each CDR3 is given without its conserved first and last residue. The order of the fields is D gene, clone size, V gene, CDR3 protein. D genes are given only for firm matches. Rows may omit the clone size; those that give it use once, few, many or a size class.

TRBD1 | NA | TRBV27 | ASSLLVNRGPGYGYT
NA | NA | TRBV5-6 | ASSLGTPGNEAF
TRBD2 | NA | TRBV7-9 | ASSFEGLAAYNEQF
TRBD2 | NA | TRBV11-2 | ASSQEIAGEAYEQY
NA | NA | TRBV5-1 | ASSLVGSRVEVAF
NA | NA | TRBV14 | ASSRPMYEQY
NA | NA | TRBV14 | ATRAGGTYEQY
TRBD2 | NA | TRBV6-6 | ASSYMTSGSHNEQF
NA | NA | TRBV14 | ASSQGLKSEQY
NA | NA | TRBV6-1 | ASSAYSHNEQF
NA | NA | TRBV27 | ASSWASGNYEQY
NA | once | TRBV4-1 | ASSQPGSEAF
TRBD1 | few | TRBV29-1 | SVETGQMNTEAF
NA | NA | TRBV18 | ASSPWNGTLTYEQY
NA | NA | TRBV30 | AWFRRLPLSNYGYT
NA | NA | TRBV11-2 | ASSLEGYEQY
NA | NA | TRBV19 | ASSLTGTYGYT
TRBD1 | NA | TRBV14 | ASSRLKRGGQGAYGYT
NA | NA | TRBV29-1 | SVAGEGANVLT
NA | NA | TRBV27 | ASGQQGLAYEQY
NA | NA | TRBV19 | ASSIGAGEHEQY
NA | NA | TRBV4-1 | ASSPLPDTGELF
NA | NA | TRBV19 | ASSIPGQPQH
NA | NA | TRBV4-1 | ASSQGPPNLLGELF
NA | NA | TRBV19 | ASSYADLNTEAF
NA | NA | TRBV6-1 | ASSRTSYNEQF
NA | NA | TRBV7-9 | ASSPGSLGNKNIQY
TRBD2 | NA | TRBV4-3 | ASSQDRTSGRYEQY
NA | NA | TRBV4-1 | ASSQDWEDEQY